These 8 T cell receptor beta chains were sequenced from one sample in a study of T-cell memory formation after mild COVID-19. TCRdb re-called the 5' RACE reads with MiXCR, one entry per CDR3 protein. The repertoire holds about 350,000 distinct CDR3 sequences, with roughly an eighth as singletons. Sequencing was carried out using PBMCs or a T cell subset sorted from them (not recorded which). These receptors all stem from a man younger than 35 who had mild COVID-19 (a few samples of this study predate the infection). Cell type and time point are not known.

This clonotype was observed a few times. V and J are TRBV20-1 and TRBJ2-5; maybe TRBD2 (5 bases). CDR3 size: 11 residues. Looked up from germline, CDR1 is DFQATT and CDR2 is SNEGSKA (reference sequence). V gave up 6 bases and J gave up 5 bases, with 10 bases separating them. CDR3 coding DNA: TGCAGTGCCGGGGAATGGGAGACCCAGTACTTC. This sequence encodes CSAGEWETQYF.

This clonotype was picked up one time. The V and J genes are TRBV7-2 and TRBJ2-5; TRBD2 aligns across 7 bases. J lost 5 bases, V lost 0 bases, and 3 bases had no gene match. The length of the CDR3 is 14 residues. Per the germline V gene, CDR1 is SGHTA and CDR2 is FQGNSA. The CDR3, as DNA: TGTGCCAGCAGCTTAGCGGGGGAGGGTGAGACCCAGTACTTC. Protein: CASSLAGEGETQYF.

This clonotype was observed a few times. The V and J genes are TRBV7-2 and TRBJ2-5; no firm D call. V lost 5 bases, J lost 6 bases, and 7 bases lay in between. Germline loops: CDR1 SGHTA, CDR2 FQGNSA. The CDR3 is made up of 11 amino acids. The CDR3 is CASSPLQTQYF. DNA of the CDR3: TGTGCCAGCAGCCCGCTCCAGACCCAGTACTTC.

The chain has TRBV6-1 and TRBJ1-1, with D uncertain. The CDR3 spans 13 residues. Germline V gene data show CDR1 as MNHNS and CDR2 as SASEGT. Trimming took off 7 bases at V and 7 bases at J, with 16 bases between the two ends. The CDR3 coding sequence is TGTGCCAGCAATCGAGGAGGAGGGCGTGAAGCTTTCTTT. Protein product: CASNRGGGREAFF.

The chain has TRBV4-1 and TRBJ2-5, with 11 bases lining up with TRBD2. The CDR3 covers 17 residues. The trim removed 2 bases at V and 5 bases at J, leaving 10 bases unmatched. The germline V gene has CDR1 MGHRA and CDR2 YSYEKL. CDR3: CASSQRGPRTSGETQYF. CDR3 sequence (DNA): TGCGCCAGCAGCCAACGGGGCCCAAGGACTAGCGGGGAGACCCAGTACTTC.

In its sample, this clonotype was seen a few times. The DNA of the CDR3 is TGTGCTAGTGGTGCGGAACCGAACACTGAAGCTTTCTTT. This translates into CASGAEPNTEAFF. J is TRBJ1-1 and V is TRBV12-5; no definite D call. CDR3 length: 13 residues. Germline V gene data show CDR1 as LGHNT and CDR2 as FRNRAP. The ends were cut back, 5 bases at V and 1 base at J, with 8 bases in the middle.

J is TRBJ2-7 and V is TRBV6-5, with TRBD1 as a possible D gene (7 bases). The CDR3 has 13 amino acids. The V gene lost 8 bases and the J gene lost 4 bases, with 15 bases spanning the gap. Per the germline V gene, CDR1 is MNHEY and CDR2 is SVGAGI. The CDR3 here is CASGRQGGYEQYF. For the CDR3, the DNA is TGTGCCAGCGGGCGGCAGGGGGGATACGAGCAGTACTTC.

The V gene is TRBV2, the J gene TRBJ1-2; no firm D call. Germline CDR1 reads SNHLY; CDR2 reads FYNNEI. V lost 8 bases to trimming and J lost 7 bases, with 8 bases between them. The length of the CDR3 is 10 residues. The CDR3: CASGSIGYTF. CDR3 nucleotides: TGTGCCAGCGGATCGATTGGCTACACCTTC.